One sample yielded the 2 T cell receptor beta chains listed below, sequenced in a study of early T cells in non-severe SARS-CoV-2 infection. From the 5' RACE reads, TCRdb called clonotypes with MiXCR, one entry per CDR3 protein. The data contain 45,000 to 65,000 distinct CDR3 sequences, less than 9.5% of them singletons. The sequencing input was whole blood. Receptor source: an adult who was a healthcare worker with PCR-confirmed SARS-CoV-2 infection or an uninfected control (not recorded which).

The chain is built from TRBV20-1 and TRBJ1-4; no clear D. Germline CDR1 DFQATT, CDR2 SNEGSKA (reference sequence). Trimming took off 1 base at V and 0 bases at J, with 9 bases between the two ends. The CDR3 has 15 amino acids. DNA of the CDR3: TGCAGTGCTAGAGCCTTGGGTGCAACTAATGAAAAACTGTTTTTT. It specifies CSARALGATNEKLFF.

This clonotype was seen ten or more times. This chain links TRBV7-2 with TRBJ1-1, with TRBD1 matching 7 bases. Germline V CDR1 and CDR2: SGHTA, FQGNSA. This CDR3 region has 14 residues. Losses at the gene ends were 4 bases for V and 5 bases for J; bases not matched to a gene: 7. The CDR3 spells CASSSQGPGTEAFF. The DNA for the CDR3 is TGTGCCAGCAGCTCACAGGGGCCCGGGACTGAAGCTTTCTTT.